A selection of T cell receptor beta chains follows, all from one sample in a study of post-analysis software for immune sequencing data. TCRdb re-analysed the PCR reads in MiXCR, keeping a single row per CDR3 protein. The sample comprises about 820,000 distinct CDR3 sequences, about 57% of which are singletons, and 4% to 5.5% rests with the top ten. Sequencing input: blood. These receptors were taken from a girl aged 5-17 years with multiple sclerosis. CDR3s include the opening cysteine and the closing phenylalanine or tryptophan. Each record gives: D gene, J gene, V gene, clone size, CDR3 DNA, CDR3 protein. The D gene is left open where the match is weak. Rows give clone size only sometimes, using once, few, many, or a class for an expanded clone.

d_call: NA
j_call: TRBJ2-5
v_call: TRBV2
clone_size: NA
cdr3_nt: TGTGCCAGCAGTGTCCACCCGGTAGGGACCCAGTACTTC
cdr3_aa: CASSVHPVGTQYF

d_call: NA
j_call: TRBJ2-7
v_call: TRBV12-3/TRBV12-4
clone_size: NA
cdr3_nt: TGTGCCAGCAGCCATGGGCCCAAGGGCTACGAGCAGTACTTC
cdr3_aa: CASSHGPKGYEQYF

d_call: NA
j_call: TRBJ2-5
v_call: TRBV29-1
clone_size: NA
cdr3_nt: TGCAGCGTTGATGGGCAGGGCCGGACCCAGTACTTC
cdr3_aa: CSVDGQGRTQYF

d_call: TRBD2
j_call: TRBJ2-5
v_call: TRBV5-1
clone_size: NA
cdr3_nt: TGCGCCAGCAGCTTGGTATCACTAGCGGGGGCCCTCGGAGAGACCCAGTACTTC
cdr3_aa: CASSLVSLAGALGETQYF

d_call: TRBD1
j_call: TRBJ1-4
v_call: TRBV20-1
clone_size: few
cdr3_nt: TGCAGTGCTAGAGAAGGGGAGGGGGCCGGGGAAAAACTGTTTTTT
cdr3_aa: CSAREGEGAGEKLFF

d_call: NA
j_call: TRBJ2-5
v_call: TRBV5-1
clone_size: NA
cdr3_nt: TGCGCCAGCAGCTCCGACAGGCCCCAAGAGACCCAGTACTTC
cdr3_aa: CASSSDRPQETQYF

d_call: NA
j_call: TRBJ2-5
v_call: TRBV29-1
clone_size: NA
cdr3_nt: TGCAGCGTGGACAGCTTCGAACAAGAGACCCAGTACTTC
cdr3_aa: CSVDSFEQETQYF

d_call: TRBD2
j_call: TRBJ2-7
v_call: TRBV20-1
clone_size: NA
cdr3_nt: TGCAGTGCTAGAGCCGGGACTAGCGGTTTATACGAGCAGTACTTC
cdr3_aa: CSARAGTSGLYEQYF

d_call: TRBD1
j_call: TRBJ1-1
v_call: TRBV14
clone_size: once
cdr3_nt: TGTGCCAGCAGCTTCGGACAGGGGTTTACTGAAGCTTTCTTT
cdr3_aa: CASSFGQGFTEAFF

d_call: NA
j_call: TRBJ2-7
v_call: TRBV7-9
clone_size: NA
cdr3_nt: TGTGCCAGCAGCCTAATACAGGAACGGGAGCAGTACTTC
cdr3_aa: CASSLIQEREQYF

d_call: TRBD2
j_call: TRBJ2-1
v_call: TRBV15
clone_size: NA
cdr3_nt: TGTGCCACCAGCCGTGGGGAAACGGGAGGGCCTCGGAATGAGCAGTTCTTC
cdr3_aa: CATSRGETGGPRNEQFF

d_call: NA
j_call: TRBJ2-5
v_call: TRBV7-8
clone_size: once
cdr3_nt: TGTGCCAGCAGCTTGGGATTGGTCAAACCACAAGAGACCCAGTACTTC
cdr3_aa: CASSLGLVKPQETQYF

d_call: NA
j_call: TRBJ1-4
v_call: TRBV10-3
clone_size: NA
cdr3_nt: TGTGCCATCAGACAGGGACTTAATGAAAAACTGTTTTTT
cdr3_aa: CAIRQGLNEKLFF

d_call: NA
j_call: TRBJ2-5
v_call: TRBV5-1
clone_size: NA
cdr3_nt: TGCGCCAGCAGCTTGTGGCGGGAAGGTGGCCAAGAGACCCAGTACTTC
cdr3_aa: CASSLWREGGQETQYF

d_call: NA
j_call: TRBJ2-7
v_call: TRBV18
clone_size: NA
cdr3_nt: TGTGCCAGCTCACCATTGAACAGGGTTACCTACGAGCAGTACTTC
cdr3_aa: CASSPLNRVTYEQYF

d_call: TRBD2
j_call: TRBJ2-7
v_call: TRBV20-1
clone_size: few
cdr3_nt: TGCAGTGCTAGTCCGACTAGCGGGGCCCAGCGCTACGAGCAGTACTTC
cdr3_aa: CSASPTSGAQRYEQYF

d_call: NA
j_call: TRBJ1-2
v_call: TRBV12-3/TRBV12-4
clone_size: few
cdr3_nt: TGTGCCAGCAGTTTAGCGGATCGACCTAACTATGGCTACACCTTC
cdr3_aa: CASSLADRPNYGYTF

d_call: NA
j_call: TRBJ2-5
v_call: TRBV6-5
clone_size: few
cdr3_nt: TGTGCCAGCAGTTACGGTCTAGCGACTAAGACCCAGTACTTC
cdr3_aa: CASSYGLATKTQYF

d_call: TRBD1
j_call: TRBJ2-7
v_call: TRBV2
clone_size: NA
cdr3_nt: TGTGCCAGCGGGACCGGGACAGTTCCCTACGAGCAGTACTTC
cdr3_aa: CASGTGTVPYEQYF

d_call: NA
j_call: TRBJ2-3
v_call: TRBV6-5
clone_size: few
cdr3_nt: TGTGCCAGCAGTTACTCCAGGGTTGGGGGAGATACGCAGTATTTT
cdr3_aa: CASSYSRVGGDTQYF

d_call: NA
j_call: TRBJ1-2
v_call: TRBV20-1
clone_size: NA
cdr3_nt: TGCAGTGAACAGGACTTTAGGGCTAACTATGGCTACACCTTC
cdr3_aa: CSEQDFRANYGYTF

d_call: NA
j_call: TRBJ2-4
v_call: TRBV20-1
clone_size: NA
cdr3_nt: TGCAGTCCAAGTGGGGTAGGAGCCAAAAACATTCAGTACTTC
cdr3_aa: CSPSGVGAKNIQYF

d_call: NA
j_call: TRBJ2-3
v_call: TRBV5-1
clone_size: NA
cdr3_nt: TGCGCCAGCAGCTTGTGGGGGGTCACAGATACGCAGTATTTT
cdr3_aa: CASSLWGVTDTQYF

d_call: NA
j_call: TRBJ2-5
v_call: TRBV19
clone_size: NA
cdr3_nt: TGTGCCAGTAGTATAGAGGCCAGGGCTTTCTCTGAGGAGACCCAGTACTTC
cdr3_aa: CASSIEARAFSEETQYF

d_call: NA
j_call: TRBJ2-3
v_call: TRBV12-3/TRBV12-4
clone_size: NA
cdr3_nt: TGTGCCAGCAGGCCCGACAGGCCCAGCACAGATGCGCAGTATTTT
cdr3_aa: CASRPDRPSTDAQYF